Each of the 16 T cell receptor beta chains below was sequenced from the same sample in a study of blood T cell repertoires in COVID-19. The repertoire was sequenced with immunoSEQ multiplex PCR; TCRdb's copy has only in-frame clones and lacks some. The data contain 120,000 or so clones, about 88% of them singletons. The sequencing input was peripheral blood. Every receptor here comes from a woman aged 80 or over with acute or convalescent COVID-19.

The chain couples TRBV2 to TRBJ1-1; 8 bases agree with TRBD1. The CDR3 is made up of 13 amino acids. From germline, CDR1 is SNHLY and CDR2 FYNNEI. The V and J ends lost 8 bases and 4 bases, in that order; junction bases with no gene match: 6. CDR3 coding DNA: TGTGCCAGCGGGGACAGGATACCCACTGAAGCTTTCTTT. Translation gives CASGDRIPTEAFF.

This chain links TRBV12-3 or TRBV12-4 with TRBJ2-1, with D possibly TRBD2 on 5 matching bases. The V end was cut by 3 bases, the J end by 6 bases, with 9 bases between. This CDR3 region has 13 residues. CDR3 coding DNA: TGTGCCAGCAGTTTTTACCGGGGCAATGAGCAGTTCTTC. Encoded protein: CASSFYRGNEQFF.

This chain connects TRBV23-1 to TRBJ2-2, with 9 bases identical to TRBD1. TRBV23-1 is an ORF for which the function is uncertain. CDR3 length equals 16 residues. V was pared by 0 bases and J by 4 bases, with 3 bases of the junction left unmatched. The CDR3 sequence: CASSQSNRGLTGELFF. The CDR3 nucleotides are TGCGCCAGCAGTCAATCGAACAGGGGGCTCACCGGGGAGCTGTTTTTT.

The chain carries TRBV7-2 and TRBJ1-2; D is unresolved. Trimming took off 3 bases at V and 4 bases at J, with 15 bases between the two ends. The CDR3 spans 15 residues. From germline, CDR1 is SGHTA and CDR2 FQGNSA. The CDR3: CASSFYRDQSYGYTF. The CDR3, as DNA: TGTGCCAGCAGCTTCTACCGGGATCAGAGCTATGGCTACACCTTC.

The gene calls are TRBV5-1 and TRBJ2-1, with 14 bases matching TRBD2. Trimming cost V 4 bases and J 6 bases; bases outside gene matches: 3. From germline, CDR1 is SGHRS and CDR2 YFSETQ. This CDR3 has 15 residues. CDR3 sequence (DNA): TGCGCCAGCAGCGTTGGGACTAGCGGGAGCAATGAGCAGTTCTTC. This translates into CASSVGTSGSNEQFF.

The chain combines TRBV29-1 with TRBJ1-1; D possibly corresponds to TRBD1 (6 bases). Germline assignment: CDR1 SQVTM and CDR2 ANQGSEA. V lost 3 bases and J 5 bases, leaving 13 bases between the germline ends. The CDR3 sequence is 13 residues long. The CDR3 sequence: CSVEGGQATEAFF. CDR3 DNA: TGCAGCGTTGAGGGGGGGCAGGCGACTGAAGCTTTCTTT.

This chain uses TRBV19 with TRBJ2-3; D possibly corresponds to TRBD2 (6 bases). Germline lookup yields CDR1 LNHDA and CDR2 SQIVND (reference sequence). The CDR3 has 16 residues. Trimming took 7 bases from V and 6 from J, leaving 23 bases between them. CDR3 sequence reads: CASTQTRGNYRDTQYF. In DNA, the CDR3 is TGTGCCAGTACCCAAACCCGGGGGAACTACCGGGATACGCAGTATTTT.

The CDR3 is CASSLTQGGYGYTF. CDR3 sequence (DNA): TGTGCCAGCAGCCTTACACAGGGGGGCTATGGCTACACCTTC. The gene calls are TRBV28 and TRBJ1-2; 8 bases fit TRBD1. The ends lost 6 bases at V and 4 bases at J; junction bases unmatched: 7. This CDR3 has 14 amino acids. Germline-derived CDR1 and CDR2 are MDHEN and SYDVKM.

The V gene is TRBV12-2, the J gene TRBJ1-4; TRBD1 reflects the table's D call only, with no check against the DNA. TRBV12-2 counts as a pseudogene. The CDR3 sequence is 18 residues long. DNA for the CDR3: TGTGCAAGTCGCTTAAACCTCTTAAGGACAGGGGGTTGTGAAAAACTGTTTTTT. It encodes CASRLNLLRTGGCEKLFF.

The chain combines TRBV28 with TRBJ1-4, with D perhaps matching TRBD1 (6 bases). CDR3 length equals 16 residues. V was pared by 7 bases and J by 3 bases, with 18 bases between. The germline CDR1 and CDR2 sequences are MDHEN and SYDVKM. CDR3 coding DNA: TGTGCCAGCAATTCCCTCTACAGGGCTTCTAATGAAAAACTGTTTTTT. This translates into CASNSLYRASNEKLFF. The whole variable domain, filled in from reference TRBV28 and TRBJ1-4, reads DVKVTQSSRYLVKRTGEKVFLECVQDMDHENMFWYRQDPGLGLRLIYFSYDVKMKEKGDIPEGYSVSREKKERFSLILESASTNQTSMYLCASNSLYRASNEKLFFGSGTQLSVL.

The rearrangement uses TRBV11-2 and TRBJ2-3, with D hard to call. CDR1 and CDR2 from the germline V gene are SGHAT and FQNNGV. The CDR3 length is 12 residues. V lost 8 bases, J lost 4 bases, and 10 bases lay in between. The CDR3 here is CASGRSSDTQYF. The CDR3 bases are TGTGCCAGCGGAAGGAGCTCAGATACGCAGTATTTT.

CDR3 region: CASSPWTGGRTGELFF. The CDR3 DNA reads as TGTGCCAGCAGTCCATGGACAGGGGGCAGGACCGGGGAGCTGTTTTTT. V gene TRBV27 combines with J gene TRBJ2-2, with 11 bases identical to TRBD1. With 5 bases clipped from V and 5 bases from J, the junction kept 7 bases outside the gene matches. Looked up from germline, CDR1 is MNHEY and CDR2 is SMNVEV (reference sequence). CDR3 length equals 16 residues.

The chain couples TRBV7-2 to TRBJ1-4; tentative D call: TRBD1 (6 bases). Per the germline V gene, CDR1 is SGHTA and CDR2 is FQGNSA. This CDR3 has 12 residues. V lost 0 bases, J lost 10 bases, and 6 bases lay in between. The CDR3 loop reads CASSLAGGKLFF. CDR3 in DNA: TGTGCCAGCAGCTTAGCAGGGGGAAAACTGTTTTTT.

The genes are TRBV3-1 (or the pseudogene TRBV3-2) and TRBJ2-2; TRBD1 matches at 7 bases. This CDR3 comprises 15 residues. CDR1 is LGHDT and CDR2 is YNNKEL in the germline V gene (reference sequence). The ends lost 6 bases at V and 7 bases at J; junction bases unmatched: 11. In DNA form, the CDR3 reads TGTGCCAGCAGGAAAACAGGGGCTGTTTTCGGGGAGCTGTTTTTT. It yields the protein CASRKTGAVFGELFF.

This clone has only one observation. The CDR3 loop reads CASSGRLGHSYEQYF. Here the CDR3 DNA reads TGTGCCAGCAGCGGGAGACTAGGACACTCCTACGAGCAGTACTTC. V and J are TRBV5-4 and TRBJ2-7; the D gene is possibly TRBD2 (6 bases). Trimming took 4 bases from V and 0 from J, leaving 14 bases between them. The CDR3 totals 15 residues. Germline CDR1 and CDR2: SGHNT and YYREEE (reference sequence).

The rearrangement links TRBV10-3 to TRBJ1-1, with 8 bases matching TRBD1. The germline CDR1 and CDR2 sequences are ENHRY and SYGVKD. Trimming removed 3 bases from V and 4 bases from J; junction bases left unmatched: 4. The CDR3 covers 14 residues. CDR3 sequence: CAISEPTGGTEAFF. CDR3 nucleotides: TGTGCCATCAGTGAACCTACAGGGGGCACTGAAGCTTTCTTT.